This is a list of T cell receptor beta chains from one sample in a study of Ad26.COV2.S vaccination and SARS-CoV-2 variants. Method: immunoSEQ multiplex PCR; TCRdb's copy keeps in-frame clones and lacks some. The table has about 680,000 clones, approximately 88% seen once. The sequencing used peripheral blood, collected in a trial of Ad26.COV2.S vaccine versus placebo. Receptor source: a person aged 18 to 59 who received the Ad26.COV2.S COVID-19 vaccine or a placebo. CDR3s include the opening cysteine and the closing phenylalanine or tryptophan. D genes are given only for firm matches. Clone sizes are given selectively: once, few, many, or a class where the clone is expanded.

TRBV7-2	NA	NA	TRBJ1-1	TGTGCCAGCAAGGGCCATATGAACACTGAAGCTTTCTTT	CASKGHMNTEAFF
TRBV7-2	NA	TRBD1	TRBJ2-3	TGTGCCAGCAGCACGGGGACAGGGGGTAGGACAGATACGCAGTATTTT	CASSTGTGGRTDTQYF
TRBV5-6	NA	NA	TRBJ1-1	TGTGCCAGCAGCTTGACGGTGAACACTGAAGCTTTCTTT	CASSLTVNTEAFF
TRBV5-6	NA	NA	TRBJ2-1	TGTGCCAGCAGCTTAGTTACAGAGCAGTTCTTC	CASSLVTEQFF
TRBV30	NA	NA	TRBJ1-2	TGTGCCTGGAGTCCCCAGGTCTATGGCTACACCTTC	CAWSPQVYGYTF
TRBV18	NA	NA	TRBJ1-1	TGTGCCAGCTCACCGGGACTGGCGAGTAAAGCTTTCTTT	CASSPGLASKAFF
TRBV25-1	NA	TRBD1	TRBJ1-4	TGTGCCAGCAGTGACCCCGACAGGGGAGGGGAAAAACTGTTTTTT	CASSDPDRGGEKLFF
TRBV5-1	once	NA	TRBJ1-1	TGCGCCAGCAGCTTCGGGACGGCGAACACTGAAGCTTTCTTT	CASSFGTANTEAFF
TRBV30	NA	NA	TRBJ2-3	TGTGCCTGGAGTCCGGGGGATACGCAGTATTTT	CAWSPGDTQYF
TRBV18	NA	NA	TRBJ1-2	TGTGCCAGCTCACCACCGGTTCCAGGGGCGAGGGGCTACACCTTC	CASSPPVPGARGYTF
TRBV5-1	NA	TRBD1	TRBJ1-4	TGCGCCAGCAGTCTGGGACAGCCAGCAACTAATGAAAAACTGTTTTTT	CASSLGQPATNEKLFF
TRBV24-1	NA	NA	TRBJ2-3	TGTGCCACCAGTGGGGCGACTAGAGAGGGGGGTAGCACAGATACGCAGTATTTT	CATSGATREGGSTDTQYF
TRBV24-1	NA	TRBD2	TRBJ2-3	TGTGCCACCGGCACTAGCGGGAGAGGAGCCACAGATACGCAGTATTTT	CATGTSGRGATDTQYF
TRBV7-9	NA	TRBD1	TRBJ2-5	TGTGCCAGCAGCTCCCCGACAGGGGGCCGGGAGACCCAGTACTTC	CASSSPTGGRETQYF
TRBV7-2	NA	NA	TRBJ2-3	TGTGCCAGCAGCCAAGCTAGGACAGATACGCAGTATTTT	CASSQARTDTQYF
TRBV7-3	NA	NA	TRBJ2-1	TGTGCCAGCAGCAAACAGGGAAATTCCTACAATGAGCAGTTCTTC	CASSKQGNSYNEQFF
TRBV2	NA	NA	TRBJ2-1	TGTGCCAGCAGTTCCCCGGGGAGCGGATACAATGAGCAGTTCTTC	CASSSPGSGYNEQFF
TRBV19	once	TRBD1	TRBJ1-1	TGTGCCAGTAGTGTACAGGGGGCCGGAACTGAAGCTTTCTTT	CASSVQGAGTEAFF
TRBV18	NA	NA	TRBJ1-2	TGTGCCAGCTCACCACCGTCAGGATTCTATGGCTACACCTTC	CASSPPSGFYGYTF
TRBV4-3	NA	NA	TRBJ1-1	TGCGCCAGCAGCCAAGAAACCGGCCTTGGACCGGCTTTCTTT	CASSQETGLGPAFF
TRBV10-2	NA	TRBD2	TRBJ2-2	TGCGCCAGCACTACTAGCGGGAGCGACACCGGGGAGCTGTTTTTT	CASTTSGSDTGELFF
TRBV6-4	NA	NA	TRBJ2-1	TGTGCCAGCAGGAGGGACGGGAGCTCCTACAATGAGCAGTTCTTC	CASRRDGSSYNEQFF
TRBV7-2	NA	TRBD1	TRBJ2-3	TGTGCCAGCAGCCGCCGTGTGACAGGGCGACGCACAGATACGCAGTATTTT	CASSRRVTGRRTDTQYF
TRBV11-2	NA	TRBD2	TRBJ2-3	TGTGCCAGCAGCTTAATAGCGGGGACTAGCACAGATACGCAGTATTTT	CASSLIAGTSTDTQYF
TRBV7-9	NA	NA	TRBJ1-4	TGTGCCAGCAGCCTAGACGGGTCTTCAGGGCGAAAACTGTTTTTT	CASSLDGSSGRKLFF
TRBV6-5	few	NA	TRBJ2-7	TGTGCCAGCAGTTACAGGACAGAACCGGGCCACGAGCAGTACTTC	CASSYRTEPGHEQYF
TRBV10-3	NA	TRBD1	TRBJ1-1	TGTGCCATCAGCCCGGGACAGGGGGCGAATTCGAACACTGAAGCTTTCTTT	CAISPGQGANSNTEAFF
TRBV5-6	once	NA	TRBJ1-2	TGTGCCAGCAGCTCATACTCGGACAGTGTTAACTATGGCTACACCTTC	CASSSYSDSVNYGYTF
TRBV30	NA	NA	TRBJ1-5	TGTGCCTGGGGGGGGATCCACCCCCAGCATTTT	CAWGGIHPQHF
TRBV10-3	NA	TRBD1	TRBJ2-5	TGTGCCATCAGTGACTCACAGGGGGTGGGAGAGACCCAGTACTTC	CAISDSQGVGETQYF
TRBV7-2	NA	TRBD2	TRBJ2-7	TGTGCCAGCCGACTAGCGGGAGGGGCCTACGAGCAGTACTTC	CASRLAGGAYEQYF
TRBV11-2	NA	NA	TRBJ2-7	TGTGCCAGCACCGCTGGGACATTGGCCTCCTACGAGCAGTACTTC	CASTAGTLASYEQYF
TRBV2	NA	NA	TRBJ2-2	TGTGCCAGCAGTGTTCCCAGGGGTAACACCGGGGAGCTGTTTTTT	CASSVPRGNTGELFF
TRBV2	NA	NA	TRBJ2-1	TGTGCCAGCAGGCGGGGCGGAGGGCGGAATGAGCAGTTCTTC	CASRRGGGRNEQFF
TRBV19	NA	TRBD2	TRBJ2-2	TGTGCCAGTAGGGAACTAGCGGGTTACACCGGGGAGCTGTTTTTT	CASRELAGYTGELFF
TRBV9	NA	NA	TRBJ1-3	TGTGCCAGCAGCTCCACGACGCCTCGGGGGCCAGTGTTAGACACCATATATTTT	CASSSTTPRGPVLDTIYF
TRBV14	few	NA	TRBJ2-7	TGTGCCAGCAGCCGCCGAGGGGCGGGGAGCTACGAGCAGTACTTC	CASSRRGAGSYEQYF
TRBV2	NA	NA	TRBJ1-1	TGTGCCAGCAGTGAAGTGGCAGGGAACACTGAAGCTTTCTTT	CASSEVAGNTEAFF
TRBV18	NA	NA	TRBJ2-2	TGTGCCAGCTACTCGAACACCGGGGAGCTGTTTTTT	CASYSNTGELFF
TRBV12-3/TRBV12-4	NA	NA	TRBJ2-1	TGTGCCAGCAGTTGGTGGTCCTACAATGAGCAGTTCTTC	CASSWWSYNEQFF
TRBV5-4	NA	NA	TRBJ2-5	TGTGCCAGCGGGTCAGGGGGGCGGCAAGAGACCCAGTACTTC	CASGSGGRQETQYF
TRBV6-2/TRBV6-3	NA	TRBD1	TRBJ2-7	TGTGCCAGCAGTTATGGGGGACAGGGGGAAAAATCCTACGAGCAGTACTTC	CASSYGGQGEKSYEQYF
TRBV12-3/TRBV12-4	NA	NA	TRBJ1-2	TGTGCCAGCAGTGCCGCCGTAGGCTATGGCTACACCTTC	CASSAAVGYGYTF
TRBV5-4	NA	NA	TRBJ2-7	TGTGCCAGCAGCCCCTCTTCGACAGTTAGCTCCTACGAGCAGTACTTC	CASSPSSTVSSYEQYF
TRBV6-5	NA	TRBD1	TRBJ1-1	TGTGCCAGCAGTTACCGACAGGGTGCTGAAGCTTTCTTT	CASSYRQGAEAFF
TRBV6-5	NA	TRBD1	TRBJ1-5	TGTGCCAGCAGTCGGGGACAGGGAGAGGGTCAGCCCCAGCATTTT	CASSRGQGEGQPQHF
TRBV3-1/TRBV3-2	NA	TRBD1	TRBJ2-7	TGTGCCAGCAGCCAAAGGACAGGGGGGCCGTCTGGAGCCTACGAGCAGTACTTC	CASSQRTGGPSGAYEQYF
TRBV6-6	NA	NA	TRBJ1-3	TGTGCCAGCAGTTATCGGCAGAGCTCTGGAAACACCATATATTTT	CASSYRQSSGNTIYF
TRBV7-9	NA	NA	TRBJ2-7	TGTGCCAGCAGCTTTGTGAGCAGGGCTGGGGCCGAGCAGTACTTC	CASSFVSRAGAEQYF
TRBV27	NA	TRBD2	TRBJ2-7	TGTGCCAGCAGTAAACCGGGACTAGCCGATTACGAGCAGTACTTC	CASSKPGLADYEQYF
TRBV18	NA	NA	TRBJ2-1	TGTGCCAGCGGAAGTCCCGATGAGCAGTTCTTC	CASGSPDEQFF
TRBV5-4	NA	TRBD2	TRBJ2-7	TGTGCCAGCAGCTTGGGGCGGGAGAGGGAGCAGTACTTC	CASSLGREREQYF